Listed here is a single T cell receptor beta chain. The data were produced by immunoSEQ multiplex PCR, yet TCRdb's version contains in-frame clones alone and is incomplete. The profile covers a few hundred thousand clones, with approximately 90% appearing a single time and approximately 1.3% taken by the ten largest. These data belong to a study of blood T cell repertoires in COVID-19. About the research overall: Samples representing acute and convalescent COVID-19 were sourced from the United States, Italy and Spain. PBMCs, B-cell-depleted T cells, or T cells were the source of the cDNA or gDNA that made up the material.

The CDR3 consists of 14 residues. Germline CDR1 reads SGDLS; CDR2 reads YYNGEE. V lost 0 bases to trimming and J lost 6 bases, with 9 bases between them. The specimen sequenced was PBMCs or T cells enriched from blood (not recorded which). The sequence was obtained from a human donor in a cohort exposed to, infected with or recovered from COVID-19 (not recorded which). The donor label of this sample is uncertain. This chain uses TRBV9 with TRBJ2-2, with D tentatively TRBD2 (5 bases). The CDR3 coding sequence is TGTGCCAGCAGCGTAGGTAGCGCAGCCGGGGAGCTGTTTTTT. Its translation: CASSVGSAAGELFF.